The 22 T cell receptor beta chains listed next were all sequenced from one sample in a study of blood T cell repertoires in COVID-19. Sequenced by immunoSEQ multiplex PCR; TCRdb stores in-frame clones only, minus some. The table records approximately 460,000 clones, 85% to 90% of them present only once. What was sequenced was peripheral blood. The receptors were sampled from a man younger than 30 with COVID-19, enrolled during active disease.

This clone was seen once. V is TRBV5-1 and J is TRBJ2-7; possible D gene TRBD2, 6 bases. From germline, CDR1 is SGHRS and CDR2 YFSETQ. This CDR3 contains 15 residues. V lost 5 bases, J lost 3 bases, and 18 bases lay in between. DNA for the CDR3: TGCGCCAGCAGTTATAGGGGACTCGGATTCTACGAGCAGTACTTC. Residues: CASSYRGLGFYEQYF.

The genes are TRBV2 and TRBJ2-1, with TRBD2 identical over 7 bases. The CDR3 consists of 14 residues. With V trimmed by 6 bases and J by 10 bases, 12 bases remained unmatched. The germline gives CDR1 SNHLY, CDR2 FYNNEI. The CDR3 loop is CASSRTSQYLEQFF. The CDR3 coding sequence is TGTGCCAGCAGCAGGACTAGTCAGTACCTCGAGCAGTTCTTC.

J is TRBJ2-1 and V is TRBV24-1; no firm D call. V lost 3 bases to trimming and J lost 5 bases, with 13 bases between them. CDR1 KGHDR and CDR2 SFDVKD come from the germline V gene. The CDR3 covers 15 residues. The CDR3 coding sequence is TGTGCCACCAGTGATGGAGTTGCAGTGCACAATGAGCAGTTCTTC. It is translated as CATSDGVAVHNEQFF.

The chain uses TRBV27 and TRBJ2-1, with 12 bases that match TRBD2. Trimming cost V 0 bases and J 6 bases; bases outside gene matches: 9. Germline CDR1 is MNHEY and CDR2 is SMNVEV (reference sequence). The CDR3 spans 18 residues. The CDR3 nucleotides are TGTGCCAGCAGTTTATCCTTTCGGACTAGCGGGGAGGGCAATGAGCAGTTCTTC. Protein product: CASSLSFRTSGEGNEQFF.

This chain joins TRBV5-4 and TRBJ2-3; a weak D match, TRBD2 (6 bases). V was pared by 4 bases and J by 6 bases, with 9 bases between. The CDR3 has 12 amino acids. CDR1 SGHNT and CDR2 YYREEE come from the germline V gene (reference sequence). CDR3 sequence (DNA): TGTGCCAGCAGCCGGAGCGGGGATACGCAGTATTTT. The encoded protein is CASSRSGDTQYF.

This clone was seen once. DNA for the CDR3: TGTGCCAGCAGTTTGGCCCAGGGATATGGCTACACCTTC. This translates into CASSLAQGYGYTF. The rearrangement uses TRBV27 and TRBJ1-2; tentative D call: TRBD1 (5 bases). V lost 3 bases and J 5 bases, leaving 10 bases between the germline ends. CDR1 and CDR2 from the germline V gene are MNHEY and SMNVEV (reference sequence). This CDR3 has 13 amino acids.

This clone was seen just once. The chain couples TRBV5-8 to TRBJ2-1; the D gene is possibly TRBD1 (5 bases). This CDR3 comprises 13 residues. Germline CDR1 and CDR2: SGHTS and YDEGEE. The V gene lost 2 bases and the J gene lost 7 bases, with 10 bases spanning the gap. DNA of the CDR3: TGTGCCAGCAGCTTAGGGCAGGGTAATGAGCAGTTCTTC. Translated, it gives CASSLGQGNEQFF.

The gene calls are TRBV10-1 and TRBJ1-5; possibly TRBD1 for D (5 bases). The V gene's germline CDR1 is WNHNN and CDR2 SYGVQD (reference sequence). V was pared by 4 bases and J by 7 bases, with 11 bases between. The CDR3 sequence is 13 residues long. The CDR3 is CASSGARAQPQHF. DNA of the CDR3: TGCGCCAGCAGTGGGGCCAGGGCCCAGCCCCAGCATTTT.

The rearrangement joins TRBV2 to TRBJ2-5; unclear D gene. V lost 7 bases, J lost 5 bases, and 20 bases lay in between. Germline CDR1 and CDR2: SNHLY and FYNNEI. The CDR3 contains 15 residues. The CDR3 bases are TGTGCCAGCACCCGGGTGGCGTCGGATGGGGAGACCCAGTACTTC. Encoded protein: CASTRVASDGETQYF. Filled out from reference TRBV2 and TRBJ2-5, the complete variable domain reads EPEVTQTPSHQVTQMGQEVILRCVPISNHLYFYWYRQILGQKVEFLVSFYNNEISEKSEIFDDQFSVERPDGSNFTLKIRSTKLEDSAMYFCASTRVASDGETQYFGPGTRLLVL.

The chain is built from TRBV5-1 and TRBJ2-1; 10 positions match TRBD2. The length of the CDR3 is 16 residues. Germline CDR1 SGHRS, CDR2 YFSETQ. V dropped 3 bases and J dropped 4; count of bases not matched to a gene: 7. CDR3 sequence (DNA): TGCGCCAGCAGCTACGCCGGGACTAGCGCGTACAATGAGCAGTTCTTC. It specifies CASSYAGTSAYNEQFF.

This chain uses TRBV2 with TRBJ2-4, with 8 nucleotides matching TRBD2. Unmatched junction bases numbered 17, after V lost 4 bases and J lost 0 bases. In germline, CDR1 is SNHLY, CDR2 FYNNEI. The CDR3 loop spans 20 amino acids. DNA of the CDR3: TGTGCCAGCAGTGTTGTGAACGGCGGGAGGCCATTAATAGCCAAAAACATTCAGTACTTC. Translated: CASSVVNGGRPLIAKNIQYF.

The chain uses TRBV5-4 and TRBJ2-1; TRBD2 matches at 7 bases. Germline trimming cut 7 bases from V and 4 bases from J; bases unmatched to any gene: 11. CDR3 length equals 15 residues. Germline V CDR1 and CDR2: SGHNT, YYREEE (reference sequence). This CDR3 is CASFNREVLYNEQFF. The DNA of the CDR3 is TGTGCCAGCTTTAACCGGGAGGTGTTGTACAATGAGCAGTTCTTC. The entire variable domain, with the rest obtained from reference TRBV5-4 and TRBJ2-1, is as follows: ETGVTQSPTHLIKTRGQQVTLRCSSQSGHNTVSWYQQALGQGPQFIFQYYREEENGRGNFPPRFSGLQFPNYSSELNVNALELDDSALYLCASFNREVLYNEQFFGPGTRLTVL.

The CDR3 region has the DNA TGTGCCACCAGTGACGGACAGCAATTCACAGATACGCAGTATTTT. This sequence encodes CATSDGQQFTDTQYF. This chain connects TRBV24-1 to TRBJ2-3; TRBD1 is a possible D gene (6 bases). Trimming took 4 bases from V and 2 from J, leaving 12 bases between them. The length of the CDR3 is 15 residues. Germline loops: CDR1 KGHDR, CDR2 SFDVKD.

The chain has TRBV27 and TRBJ2-2, with TRBD1 as a possible D gene (6 bases). CDR1 is MNHEY and CDR2 is SMNVEV in the germline V gene (reference sequence). The CDR3 runs 12 residues. Trimming pared 6 bases from V and 8 bases from J, leaving 10 bases between. As DNA, the CDR3 is TGTGCCAGCAGGAAACAGGGAGGGGAGCTGTTTTTT. It specifies CASRKQGGELFF.

The chain has TRBV2 and TRBJ1-5; possibly TRBD1 for D (5 bases). The V gene's germline CDR1 is SNHLY and CDR2 FYNNEI. The CDR3 spans 14 residues. The ends were cut back, 7 bases at V and 5 bases at J, with 15 bases in the middle. CDR3: CASTSAGRYQPQHF. As DNA, the CDR3 is TGTGCCAGCACGAGCGCAGGGAGGTATCAGCCCCAGCATTTT. The complete variable domain, with remaining parts taken from reference TRBV2 and TRBJ1-5, reads EPEVTQTPSHQVTQMGQEVILRCVPISNHLYFYWYRQILGQKVEFLVSFYNNEISEKSEIFDDQFSVERPDGSNFTLKIRSTKLEDSAMYFCASTSAGRYQPQHFGDGTRLSIL.

The chain recombines TRBV2 with TRBJ2-5; weak D call: TRBD2 (6 bases). In germline, CDR1 is SNHLY, CDR2 FYNNEI. CDR3 length equals 14 residues. The V end lost 4 bases, the J end lost 5 bases, and 14 bases lay between the germline ends. The CDR3 nucleotides are TGTGCCAGCAGTGCCCCCATCCGGGGGGAGACCCAGTACTTC. Translating gives CASSAPIRGETQYF.

This clone was recorded once. V is TRBV6-5 and J is TRBJ2-7; possible D gene TRBD1, 6 bases. V was trimmed by 6 bases and J by 2 bases, leaving 8 bases between them. CDR1 MNHEY and CDR2 SVGAGI come from the germline V gene. This CDR3 has 12 amino acids. DNA for the CDR3: TGTGCCAGCAGGGACAGAACCTACGAGCAGTACTTC. It encodes CASRDRTYEQYF.

This clone appeared a single time. This chain connects TRBV2 to TRBJ2-1; 13 bases map to TRBD2. The CDR3 extends over 17 amino acids. V shed 7 bases and J 6 bases; nucleotides not matched to a gene: 12. CDR1 and CDR2 from the germline V gene are SNHLY and FYNNEI. CDR3 sequence reads: CASTPGTSGVLSNEQFF. The CDR3, as DNA: TGTGCCAGCACCCCTGGGACTAGCGGGGTTTTAAGCAATGAGCAGTTCTTC.

Comments on this clone: The identical CDR3 is also encoded by other nucleotide sequences in the sample. This chain links TRBV4-1 with TRBJ2-1; D might be TRBD2 (5 bases). Germline V CDR1 and CDR2: MGHRA, YSYEKL. This CDR3 spans 11 amino acids. V gave up 3 bases and J gave up 8 bases, with 5 bases separating them. CDR3: CASSQRDEQFF. For the CDR3, the DNA is TGCGCCAGCAGCCAGAGGGATGAGCAGTTCTTC.

The gene calls are TRBV12-5 and TRBJ2-2; 12 nucleotides align to TRBD2. The junction had 9 bases not matched to a gene; V was cut back by 6 bases and J by 1 base. Germline loops: CDR1 LGHNT, CDR2 FRNRAP. The CDR3 runs 18 residues. The CDR3 DNA sequence: TGTGCTAGTGGCCGGCCGACTAGCGGGGGACTGAACACCGGGGAGCTGTTTTTT. This sequence encodes CASGRPTSGGLNTGELFF.

The rearrangement uses TRBV30 and TRBJ2-1, with D maybe TRBD1 (5 bases). V gave up 4 bases and J gave up 1 base, with 11 bases separating them. CDR3 length: 14 amino acids. Germline loops: CDR1 GTSNPN, CDR2 SVGIG (reference sequence). CDR3 region: CAWTGAYSYNEQFF. The CDR3 nucleotides are TGTGCCTGGACTGGGGCCTATTCCTACAATGAGCAGTTCTTC. Variable domain in full (rest from reference TRBV30 and TRBJ2-1): SQTIHQWPATLVQPVGSPLSLECTVEGTSNPNLYWYRQAAGRGLQLLFYSVGIGQISSEVPQNLSASRPQDRQFILSSKKLLLSDSGFYLCAWTGAYSYNEQFFGPGTRLTVL.

This clone is a singleton in its sample. The gene calls are TRBV2 and TRBJ2-7; possibly TRBD2 for D (5 bases). The V end was cut by 2 bases, the J end by 7 bases, with 21 bases between. Germline V gene sequence: CDR1 SNHLY, CDR2 FYNNEI. This CDR3 is built from 16 residues. The CDR3 protein is CASSENPASFVSEQYF. CDR3 DNA sequence: TGTGCCAGCAGTGAAAATCCAGCTAGCTTTGTATCGGAGCAGTACTTC.